The rows below give T cell receptor beta chains drawn from one sample of a study of T cell responses to AZD1222 COVID-19 vaccine. Data came from immunoSEQ multiplex PCR; TCRdb stores just in-frame clones and leaves some out. The data contain some 83,000 clones, roughly 90% of them singletons. The material was peripheral blood, obtained 28 days after the second AZD1222 dose. The origin of the receptors is an adult who received the AZD1222 COVID-19 vaccine. Both conserved end residues are part of each CDR3. The D gene is left open where the match is weak. The size field is filled for only some rows; it gives once, few, many or a size class.

abundance,j_gene,v_gene,d_gene,CDR3aa,CDR3nt
NA,TRBJ1-5,TRBV5-1,NA,CASSLVAGGTYQPQHF,TGCGCCAGCAGCTTGGTGGCCGGAGGGACCTATCAGCCCCAGCATTTT
NA,TRBJ1-5,TRBV19,NA,CASSIDSRSLRPQHF,TGTGCCAGTAGTATAGATAGTCGGTCTTTAAGGCCCCAGCATTTT
NA,TRBJ1-6,TRBV19,NA,CASSPTRRYNSPLHF,TGTGCCAGTAGTCCGACCCGTAGGTATAATTCACCCCTCCACTTT
NA,TRBJ1-2,TRBV5-5,NA,CASSATPRGTHGYGYTF,TGTGCCAGCAGCGCAACTCCCAGGGGAACCCACGGCTATGGCTACACCTTC
NA,TRBJ2-1,TRBV15,NA,CATSRALMNHEQFF,TGTGCCACCAGCAGAGCTCTAATGAATCATGAGCAGTTCTTC
NA,TRBJ2-3,TRBV30,NA,CAWSVIKLGPRASTQYF,TGTGCCTGGAGTGTAATAAAGTTGGGACCCAGGGCCAGTACGCAGTATTTT
NA,TRBJ1-5,TRBV21-1,NA,CASSKGGVQPQHF,TGTGCCAGCAGCAAGGGGGGAGTGCAGCCCCAGCATTTT
NA,TRBJ2-1,TRBV7-9,NA,CASSLGGEMAGYNEQFF,TGTGCCAGCAGCTTAGGAGGGGAGATGGCGGGGTACAATGAGCAGTTCTTC
NA,TRBJ1-6,TRBV30,TRBD1,CALNRGSNSPLHF,TGTGCCTTAAACAGGGGGTCTAATTCACCCCTCCACTTT
few,TRBJ1-1,TRBV2,NA,CAETGSEVPFF,TGTGCCGAAACCGGGAGTGAGGTTCCTTTCTTT
NA,TRBJ2-7,TRBV10-3,NA,CAISESDTLSYEQYF,TGTGCCATCAGTGAGTCTGACACCCTATCCTACGAGCAGTACTTC
NA,TRBJ2-2,TRBV7-6,NA,CASRALTGELFF,TGTGCCAGCAGGGCCCTCACCGGGGAGCTGTTTTTT
NA,TRBJ1-3,TRBV18,NA,CASSRGGPDSGNTIYF,TGTGCCAGCTCACGGGGGGGCCCGGACTCTGGAAACACCATATATTTT
NA,TRBJ2-2,TRBV6-4,TRBD2,CASSAWASGSPGELFF,TGTGCCAGCAGTGCTTGGGCTAGCGGGTCCCCCGGGGAGCTGTTTTTT
NA,TRBJ2-2,TRBV5-1,NA,CASSLARGNTGELFF,TGCGCCAGCAGCTTGGCCAGGGGGAACACCGGGGAGCTGTTTTTT
NA,TRBJ2-7,TRBV28,NA,CASSSSRDVYEQYF,TGTGCCAGCAGTTCGTCCCGGGACGTTTACGAGCAGTACTTC
NA,TRBJ1-5,TRBV6-2/TRBV6-3,NA,CASSSRVNQPQHF,TGTGCCAGCAGTTCCAGGGTCAATCAGCCCCAGCATTTT
NA,TRBJ1-5,TRBV5-1,TRBD1,CASSPQGAHSNQPQHF,TGCGCCAGCAGCCCGCAGGGGGCTCATAGCAATCAGCCCCAGCATTTT
NA,TRBJ1-2,TRBV28,NA,CASSNVGGGYGYTF,TGTGCCAGCAGCAACGTCGGGGGAGGCTATGGCTACACCTTC
NA,TRBJ1-3,TRBV6-1,NA,CASSEDEGNRGNTIYF,TGTGCCAGCAGTGAAGACGAGGGGAATAGGGGAAACACCATATATTTT
NA,TRBJ2-7,TRBV3-1/TRBV3-2,TRBD2,CASSQDREGFYEQYF,TGTGCCAGCAGCCAAGATCGGGAGGGATTCTACGAGCAGTACTTC
NA,TRBJ2-3,TRBV6-5,TRBD2,CASSYLAGGSDTQYF,TGTGCCAGCAGTTACCTAGCGGGGGGTTCAGATACGCAGTATTTT
NA,TRBJ1-1,TRBV5-1,TRBD1,CASREGTGWNTEAFF,TGCGCCAGCAGGGAGGGGACAGGGTGGAACACTGAAGCTTTCTTT
NA,TRBJ1-1,TRBV4-1,NA,CASSQSPMGLAEAFF,TGCGCCAGCAGCCAGAGTCCAATGGGGTTGGCTGAAGCTTTCTTT
NA,TRBJ1-1,TRBV7-2,TRBD1,CASSFKGATSEAFF,TGTGCCAGCAGCTTCAAGGGGGCGACGTCTGAAGCTTTCTTT
NA,TRBJ1-2,TRBV27,NA,CASSEGVSGYTF,TGTGCCAGCAGCGAGGGAGTTAGTGGCTACACCTTC
NA,TRBJ1-2,TRBV30,NA,CAWNWFYGYTF,TGTGCCTGGAATTGGTTCTATGGCTACACCTTC
NA,TRBJ2-1,TRBV14,NA,CASSQASGQASYNEQFF,TGTGCCAGCAGCCAAGCGTCGGGGCAGGCTTCCTACAATGAGCAGTTCTTC
NA,TRBJ1-5,TRBV10-3,TRBD1,CAIGGQGGGQPQHF,TGTGCCATCGGCGGACAGGGGGGCGGACAGCCCCAGCATTTT
NA,TRBJ1-1,TRBV6-5,TRBD1,CASSSSQGVEAFF,TGTGCCAGCAGTTCCTCACAGGGGGTTGAAGCTTTCTTT
NA,TRBJ1-4,TRBV11-2,NA,CASSLQPATNEKLFF,TGTGCCAGCAGCTTACAACCCGCAACTAATGAAAAACTGTTTTTT
NA,TRBJ2-6,TRBV12-5,TRBD1,CATARDRPSGANVLTF,TGTGCTACGGCCCGGGACAGGCCATCTGGGGCCAACGTCCTGACTTTC
NA,TRBJ1-1,TRBV19,NA,CASSMHGMNTEAFF,TGTGCCAGTAGTATGCACGGAATGAACACTGAAGCTTTCTTT
once,TRBJ1-1,TRBV5-6,NA,CASSLVRGNTEAFF,TGTGCCAGCAGCTTGGTTCGGGGGAACACTGAAGCTTTCTTT
NA,TRBJ1-5,TRBV10-3,NA,CAIGPPDTGRQPQHF,TGTGCCATCGGGCCACCGGATACGGGGCGGCAGCCCCAGCATTTT
few,TRBJ1-2,TRBV19,NA,CASSYMDSIYGYTF,TGTGCCAGTTCATACATGGACAGTATCTATGGCTACACCTTC
NA,TRBJ2-5,TRBV10-3,TRBD2,CAISTSGASQETQYF,TGTGCCATCAGTACTAGCGGGGCCTCCCAAGAGACCCAGTACTTC
NA,TRBJ1-1,TRBV15,NA,CATSRDLAYREAFF,TGTGCCACCAGCAGAGATCTGGCCTACCGTGAAGCTTTCTTT
NA,TRBJ1-5,TRBV19,TRBD1,CASRTGGNQPQHF,TGTGCCAGTAGGACAGGGGGGAATCAGCCCCAGCATTTT
NA,TRBJ2-7,TRBV3-1/TRBV3-2,NA,CASSRIQGSYEQYF,TGTGCCAGCAGCCGAATACAGGGCTCCTACGAGCAGTACTTC
NA,TRBJ2-3,TRBV30,TRBD1,CAWSYGTGFTDTQYF,TGTGCCTGGAGTTATGGGACAGGATTCACAGATACGCAATATTTT
NA,TRBJ1-5,TRBV18,NA,CASSASLAQPQHF,TGTGCCAGCTCCGCCTCTCTGGCCCAGCCCCAGCATTTT
NA,TRBJ2-2,TRBV9,NA,CASSVGVERTGELFF,TGTGCCAGCAGCGTAGGGGTAGAGCGGACCGGGGAGCTGTTTTTT
NA,TRBJ1-4,TRBV9,TRBD1,CASSVDRDRVHEKLFF,TGTGCCAGCAGCGTCGACCGGGACAGGGTTCATGAAAAACTGTTTTTT